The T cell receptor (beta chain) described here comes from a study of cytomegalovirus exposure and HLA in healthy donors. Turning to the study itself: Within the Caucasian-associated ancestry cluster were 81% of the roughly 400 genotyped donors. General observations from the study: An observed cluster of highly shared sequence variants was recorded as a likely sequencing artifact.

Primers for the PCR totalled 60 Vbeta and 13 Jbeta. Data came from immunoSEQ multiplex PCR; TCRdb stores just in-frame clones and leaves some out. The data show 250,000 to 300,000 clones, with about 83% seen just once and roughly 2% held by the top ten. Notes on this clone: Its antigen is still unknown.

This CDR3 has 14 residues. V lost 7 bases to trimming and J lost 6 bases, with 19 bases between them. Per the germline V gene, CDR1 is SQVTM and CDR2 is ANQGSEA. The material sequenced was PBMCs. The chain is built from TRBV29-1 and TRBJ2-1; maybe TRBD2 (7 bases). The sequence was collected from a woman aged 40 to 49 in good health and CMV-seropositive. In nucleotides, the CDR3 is TGCAGCGCGAACCCACAGGGCGGGGGCAATGAGCAGTTCTTC. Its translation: CSANPQGGGNEQFF.